This T cell receptor beta chain was recorded in a study of cytotoxic CD8 clonotypes in ibrutinib-treated CLL. Turning to the study itself: Response sampling occurred after a median approximately 12 months of treatment (range 6 to 36).

Assay used: immunoSEQ multiplex PCR; TCRdb lists only in-frame clones, some missing. The table records approximately 48,000 clones, 53% of them present only once. Per the germline V gene, CDR1 is SGHNT and CDR2 is YENEEA. This CDR3 contains 18 residues. V shed 5 bases, J shed 0 bases, and the junction held 9 bases outside the gene matches. The sequenced sample was PBMCs, obtained after 12 months of ibrutinib treatment. This chain links TRBV11-3 with TRBJ2-1, with 11 positions matching TRBD2. This clonotype was obtained from a human donor with chronic lymphocytic leukemia. The DNA for the CDR3 is TGTGCCAGCAGCCATAGCGGGAGGGCCAAGAGCTCCTACAATGAGCAGTTCTTC. Translated, it gives CASSHSGRAKSSYNEQFF. The whole variable domain, filled in from reference TRBV11-3 and TRBJ2-1, reads EAGVVQSPRYKIIEKKQPVAFWCNPISGHNTLYWYLQNLGQGPELLIRYENEEAVDDSQLPKDRFSAERLKGVDSTLKIQPAELGDSAVYLCASSHSGRAKSSYNEQFFGPGTRLTVL.